These T cell receptor beta chains were read from a single sample in a study of regulatory T cells in long-lasting Graves disease. TCRdb reanalysed the multiplex PCR reads using MiXCR and keeps one entry per CDR3 protein. The sample comprises approximately 290,000 distinct CDR3 sequences, roughly 21% of which are singletons, and more than 50% rests with the top ten. The input for sequencing was peripheral blood mononuclear cells (PBMCs), taken when the disease was refractory, from a patient treated with antithyroid drugs. The source is a female donor with Graves disease. The CDR3 runs from the conserved cysteine through the conserved F or W. The D gene is left open where the match is weak. Size values are once, few and many counts, or a class for expanded clones, and some rows have none.

CASSFPAGGSTLAKNIQYF | TGTGCCAGCAGTTTTCCAGCGGGAGGGTCCACCCTAGCCAAAAACATTCAGTACTTC | TRBJ2-4 | TRBV28 | TRBD2 | many
CASSFGGAGGYTF | TGTGCCAGCAGTTTCGGAGGGGCCGGGGGCTACACCTTC | TRBJ1-2 | TRBV28 | - | many
CSASGWRNTEAFF | TGCAGTGCTAGTGGGTGGCGGAACACTGAAGCTTTCTTT | TRBJ1-1 | TRBV20-1 | - | few
CASSLGSDQPQHF | TGTGCCAGCAGCTTAGGAAGCGATCAGCCCCAGCATTTT | TRBJ1-5 | TRBV11-2 | - | many
CATNSGSNTYEQYF | TGTGCCACCAATAGCGGGAGTAACACCTACGAGCAGTACTTC | TRBJ2-7 | TRBV6-1 | TRBD2 | -
CASRQGMNTEAFF | TGTGCCAGCAGACAGGGGATGAACACTGAAGCTTTCTTT | TRBJ1-1 | TRBV6-1 | TRBD1 | many
CSAYIQETQYF | TGCAGTGCATATATACAAGAGACCCAGTACTTC | TRBJ2-5 | TRBV20-1 | - | many
CASSLRDGSFGVYEQYF | TGTGCCAGCAGTTTAAGGGACGGCAGCTTTGGAGTCTACGAGCAGTACTTC | TRBJ2-7 | TRBV27 | - | few
CATSRDKAYGYTF | TGTGCCACCAGCAGAGATAAGGCCTATGGCTACACCTTC | TRBJ1-2 | TRBV15 | - | few
CSARDSWREGRETQYF | TGCAGTGCTAGAGATTCTTGGCGGGAGGGCCGGGAGACCCAGTACTTC | TRBJ2-5 | TRBV20-1 | TRBD2 | many
CASSLGSGIYEQYF | TGTGCCAGCAGCTTAGGGAGCGGGATCTACGAGCAGTACTTC | TRBJ2-7 | TRBV7-2 | TRBD2 | many
CATSSRDGPGETQYF | TGTGCCACCAGCAGCCGGGACGGCCCCGGGGAGACCCAGTACTTC | TRBJ2-5 | TRBV15 | - | few
CVTATGGTEAFF | TGTGTCACAGCAACAGGGGGCACTGAAGCTTTCTTT | TRBJ1-1 | TRBV28 | TRBD1 | many
CASSLATGTSYGYTF | TGTGCCAGCAGTTTAGCAACCGGGACTTCATATGGCTACACCTTC | TRBJ1-2 | TRBV27 | - | few
CASSFNSRGSNQPQHF | TGTGCCAGCAGCTTTAACAGTCGTGGAAGCAATCAGCCCCAGCATTTT | TRBJ1-5 | TRBV28 | - | many
CASRGAGGGQETQYF | TGTGCCAGCAGAGGGGCGGGAGGGGGACAAGAGACCCAGTACTTC | TRBJ2-5 | TRBV28 | TRBD2 | many
CASSHPQGGETQYF | TGCGCCAGCAGCCATCCACAGGGGGGAGAGACCCAGTACTTC | TRBJ2-5 | TRBV4-1 | TRBD1 | -
CASSTAQGIPIPGTEAFF | TGTGCCAGCAGCACAGCCCAGGGGATCCCCATTCCGGGGACTGAAGCTTTCTTT | TRBJ1-1 | TRBV7-9 | - | few
CATSGGTGQGVETQYF | TGTGCCACCAGTGGAGGCACAGGACAGGGGGTAGAGACCCAGTACTTC | TRBJ2-5 | TRBV24-1 | TRBD1 | -
CSTTGSGGDTQYF | TGCAGTACGACAGGGTCAGGCGGAGATACGCAGTATTTT | TRBJ2-3 | TRBV20-1 | TRBD1 | once
CASRWDRSYEQYF | TGTGCCAGCAGGTGGGACAGAAGCTACGAGCAGTACTTC | TRBJ2-7 | TRBV2 | TRBD1 | many
CASSYPSGTYEQYF | TGTGCCAGCAGTTACCCTAGCGGTACCTACGAGCAGTACTTC | TRBJ2-7 | TRBV28 | TRBD2 | many
CASSLRTLAQATAGYTF | TGCGCCAGCAGCTTGAGGACCTTGGCTCAGGCTACGGCTGGCTACACCTTC | TRBJ1-2 | TRBV5-1 | - | many
CASSSADAHGYTF | TGTGCCAGCAGCTCTGCGGACGCCCATGGCTACACCTTC | TRBJ1-2 | TRBV7-9 | - | many
CASSQGTSGATGELFF | TGTGCCAGCAGCCAGGGGACTAGCGGAGCCACCGGGGAGCTGTTTTTT | TRBJ2-2 | TRBV7-2 | TRBD2 | few
CASSLSSNQPQHF | TGTGCCAGCAGCTTGTCTAGCAATCAGCCCCAGCATTTT | TRBJ1-5 | TRBV13 | - | many
CASSYSSRGRSDEQYF | TGTGCCAGCAGTTACTCGAGCCGCGGGAGATCGGACGAGCAGTACTTC | TRBJ2-7 | TRBV6-5 | TRBD2 | -
CASSHTKTGQGPSGANVLTF | TGTGCCAGCAGCCACACGAAGACCGGACAGGGCCCCTCTGGGGCCAACGTCCTGACTTTC | TRBJ2-6 | TRBV7-3 | TRBD1 | -
CASPPRDRETQYF | TGTGCCAGCCCACCCCGGGACAGAGAGACCCAGTACTTC | TRBJ2-5 | TRBV18 | TRBD1 | -